This paragraph reports one T cell receptor (beta chain). Its antigen is as yet unknown. The data are from a study of blood T cells in healthy people across ages. Study context: Through template switching, about one barcoded beta molecule was captured per two T cells, as measured in model experiments.

Next came a second PCR, run for about 6 to 11 cycles, which used a sample-barcoded 5' primer along with a J-beta primer mix. All cDNA molecules were each tagged by a template-switch adaptor with 12 random nucleotides. MiXCR, run by TCRdb on the 5' RACE reads, gives a single entry per CDR3 protein. The sample lists under 2,000,000 distinct CDR3 sequences; around half were seen once. CDR3 length: 16 amino acids. Trimming removed 2 bases at V and 9 bases at J, with 19 bases between. Germline CDR1 and CDR2: MNHEY and SVGAGI. Overall study findings and caveats: Long-lived donors exceeded aged donors in naive CD4+ cells and diversity.

The V and J genes are TRBV6-5 and TRBJ1-4; D is possibly TRBD1 (6 bases). The sequence was obtained from a woman between 35 and 50 years old in good health. The sequencing input was blood. CDR3 coding DNA: TGTGCCAGCAGTTACCGGGCCGGGACACTGAATAAAAAACTGTTTTTT. Translating it yields CASSYRAGTLNKKLFF.